This T cell receptor (beta chain) was sequenced in a study of blood T cell repertoires in COVID-19. Study-level information: COVID-19 samples, acute and convalescent, were from the United States, Italy and Spain. The cDNA or gDNA used as material had been derived from T cells, B-cell-depleted T cells, or PBMCs.

V was shortened by 8 bases and J by 3 bases, with 14 bases between the two germline ends. CDR3 length equals 13 residues. The germline gives CDR1 MNHNY, CDR2 SVGAGI (reference sequence). In the original processing: Amplification of reference gene primers provided the estimated nucleated cell counts. The table came from immunoSEQ multiplex PCR; TCRdb's copy has only in-frame clones and leaves some out. The V and J calls and clone size come from that table; D and trimming were worked out from the DNA. There are more than 250,000 clones in the sample; approximately 85% occur only once, and 4.5% to 6% lies in the top ten.

The rearrangement joins TRBV6-6 to TRBJ2-7, with D possibly TRBD2 on 7 matching bases. The source material was peripheral blood. This receptor was taken from a man between 45 and 60 years old with active or convalescent COVID-19. CDR3 in amino acids: CASSGGALYEQYF. Written as DNA, the CDR3 is TGTGCCAGCTCTGGGGGGGCCCTCTACGAGCAGTACTTC.